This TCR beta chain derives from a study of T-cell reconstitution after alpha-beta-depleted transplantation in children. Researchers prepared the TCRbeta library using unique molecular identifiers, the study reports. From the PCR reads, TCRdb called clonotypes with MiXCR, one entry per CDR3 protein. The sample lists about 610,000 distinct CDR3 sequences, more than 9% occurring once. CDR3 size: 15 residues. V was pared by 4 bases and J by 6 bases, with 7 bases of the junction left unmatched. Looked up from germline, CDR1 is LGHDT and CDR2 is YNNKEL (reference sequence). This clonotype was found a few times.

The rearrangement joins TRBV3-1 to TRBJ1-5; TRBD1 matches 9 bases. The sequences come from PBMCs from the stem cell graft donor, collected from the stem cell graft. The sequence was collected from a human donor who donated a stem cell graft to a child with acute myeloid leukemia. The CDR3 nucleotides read TGTGCCAGCAGCCCCGGGACAGGGCAATTTCAGCCCCAGCATTTT. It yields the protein CASSPGTGQFQPQHF.